These T cell receptor beta chains were read from a single sample in a study of CD8+ T cells in alopecia areata. Profiling relied on immunoSEQ multiplex PCR, and the TCRdb table lists in-frame clones only, not all of them. Of around 150,000 clones listed, less than 80% were seen once; the top ten hold about 14%. The source was CD4+ T cells sorted from blood, collected at week 24, from a patient treated with tofacitinib. The receptors stem from a human donor with alopecia areata. The CDR3 runs from the conserved cysteine through the conserved F or W. A D gene is named only where the DNA matches it firmly. Size tells how often a clone was seen (once, few, many) or the class of an expanded clone, and some rows leave it out.

v_call,d_call,j_call,clone_size,cdr3_nt,cdr3_aa
TRBV19,NA,TRBJ2-7,NA,TGTGCCAGTAGCAAGGGGCGTCCGGGCTACGAGCAGTACTTC,CASSKGRPGYEQYF
TRBV6-1,NA,TRBJ1-5,NA,TGTGCCAGCAGTGAAGGGGCAGCTTTATTCAATCAGCCCCAGCATTTT,CASSEGAALFNQPQHF
TRBV2,NA,TRBJ2-5,few,TGTGCCAGCAGTGCTACAAGACAAGAGACCCAGTACTTC,CASSATRQETQYF
TRBV5-6,NA,TRBJ2-7,NA,TGTGCCAGCAGCTTGGAGCTCAGCTCCTACGAGCAGTACTTC,CASSLELSSYEQYF
TRBV29-1,TRBD1,TRBJ1-1,NA,TGCAGCGCCCGGGACAGGGGGGGAGCTTTCTTT,CSARDRGGAFF
TRBV4-2,NA,TRBJ2-2,NA,TGTGCCAGCAGCCAAGAGTTATCCAACACCGGGGAGCTGTTTTTT,CASSQELSNTGELFF
TRBV10-3,TRBD1,TRBJ1-5,NA,TGTGCCACGGGACAAGACAGGGGTGGCAATCAGCCCCAGCATTTT,CATGQDRGGNQPQHF
TRBV7-3,TRBD1,TRBJ2-7,NA,TGTGCCAGCAGCACCGCGGGACAGGGGATTTACGAGCAGTACTTC,CASSTAGQGIYEQYF
TRBV7-9,NA,TRBJ1-5,NA,TGTGCCAGCAGTCTACAAAATCAGCCCCAGCATTTT,CASSLQNQPQHF
TRBV30,NA,TRBJ1-5,NA,TGTGCCTGGAGTCCCAGGGGCTTTAAGAATAGCAATCAGCCCCAGCATTTT,CAWSPRGFKNSNQPQHF
TRBV20-1,NA,TRBJ1-2,few,TGCAGTGCTAGCGACGGTTATGGCTACACCTTC,CSASDGYGYTF
TRBV19,NA,TRBJ1-1,few,TGTGCCAGTAGTATCATTTCAGAGAAGGCTTTCTTT,CASSIISEKAFF
TRBV5-1,TRBD1,TRBJ1-2,NA,TGCGCCAGCAGCCAGGTGACAGGGGGAAACTATGGCTACACCTTC,CASSQVTGGNYGYTF
TRBV11-3,NA,TRBJ2-3,NA,TGTGCCAGCAGCTTAGGGGCGGGGGCCACAGATACGCAGTATTTT,CASSLGAGATDTQYF
TRBV10-3,TRBD2,TRBJ2-7,NA,TGTGCCATCAGCCCGACTAGCGGGGGGGCCGGCGAGCAGTACTTC,CAISPTSGGAGEQYF